The rows below give T cell receptor beta chains drawn from one sample of a study of blood T cell repertoires in COVID-19. Some clones are missing from TCRdb's copy, which holds only in-frame ones; the method was immunoSEQ multiplex PCR. The profile shows 150,000 to 190,000 clones, 76% of them singletons. The specimen was peripheral blood. Receptors were obtained from an elderly woman with acute or convalescent COVID-19. Each CDR3 is given with its conserved first and last residue. The D gene is left open where the match is weak. Clone size is given for some rows only: seen once, a few or many times, or a class if the clone is expanded.

v_gene	abundance	j_gene	d_gene	CDR3nt	CDR3aa
TRBV3-1/TRBV3-2	.	TRBJ1-2	.	TGTGCCAGCAGCCAAGACGGGATGTTAGGAGGCTACACCTTC	CASSQDGMLGGYTF
TRBV7-2	.	TRBJ2-2	TRBD2	TGTGCCAGCAGCTTTTCCATGACTAGCGGGAACACCGGGGAGCTGTTTTTT	CASSFSMTSGNTGELFF
TRBV7-9	.	TRBJ1-5	.	TGTGCCAGCAGCTCGGGGGGCTGGCAGCCCCAGCATTTT	CASSSGGWQPQHF
TRBV5-1	.	TRBJ1-2	.	TGCGCCAGCAGCACGGTGACAGTTGAAGGCTACACCTTC	CASSTVTVEGYTF
TRBV3-1/TRBV3-2	.	TRBJ1-6	TRBD1	TGTGCCAGCAGCTGGGACAGGGTTTCACCCCTCCACTTT	CASSWDRVSPLHF
TRBV30	few	TRBJ1-6	.	TGTGCCTGGAGTGTAAGTCGGTTCAATTCACCCCTCCACTTT	CAWSVSRFNSPLHF
TRBV5-6	.	TRBJ1-1	.	TGTGCCAGCAGCTTGGGCGACAGCTATGAAGCTTTCTTT	CASSLGDSYEAFF
TRBV7-3	.	TRBJ2-3	TRBD2	TGTGCCAGCAGCTTAATGGGGACTAGCGGGAGTCGTCAAGATACGCAGTATTTT	CASSLMGTSGSRQDTQYF
TRBV5-1	.	TRBJ2-3	.	TGCGCCAGCAGCCGGAGCACAGATACGCAGTATTTT	CASSRSTDTQYF
TRBV7-8	.	TRBJ1-5	TRBD1	TGTGCCAGCAGCAGACCGGGACAGGGTAATCAGCCCCAGCATTTT	CASSRPGQGNQPQHF
TRBV12-3/TRBV12-4	.	TRBJ1-2	.	TGTGCCAGCAGTTTAGGCAGGGAGGTTGGCTACACCTTC	CASSLGREVGYTF
TRBV6-5	.	TRBJ1-1	.	TGTGCCAGCAGGGACACCTTGAACACTGAAGCTTTCTTT	CASRDTLNTEAFF
TRBV29-1	few	TRBJ2-1	TRBD1	TGCAGCGTCCTAAGGGACAGGGGGCGGATCAATGAGCAGTTCTTC	CSVLRDRGRINEQFF
TRBV5-1	.	TRBJ1-6	TRBD1	TGCGCCAGCAGCTCCGGACAGGGAGGGTATAATTCACCCCTCCACTTT	CASSSGQGGYNSPLHF
TRBV19	.	TRBJ2-1	.	TGTGCCAGTAGCGCGTGGGACTCGAGCTCCTACAATGAGCAGTTCTTC	CASSAWDSSSYNEQFF
TRBV3-1/TRBV3-2	.	TRBJ2-5	.	TGTGCCAGCAGCCTTAGTCCCGGGAGCCGGGGCCAGTACTTC	CASSLSPGSRGQYF